The 10 T cell receptor beta chains below were found in one sample sequenced in a study of OX40 agonist ivuxolimab in advanced cancers. The table came from immunoSEQ multiplex PCR; TCRdb's copy has only in-frame clones and leaves some out. Among roughly 44,000 clones, 86% were seen once, and the ten largest hold 10% to 15%. This material consisted of CD4+ or CD8+ T cells sorted from blood, taken in a trial of the OX40 agonist ivuxolimab. These receptors were collected from an adult with an advanced solid tumor such as melanoma, head and neck, liver or kidney cancer.

This clone has just a few counts. The J gene is TRBJ2-3, the V gene TRBV27; D gene unclear. Trimming pared 3 bases from V and 6 bases from J, leaving 4 bases between. CDR3 length: 11 residues. Germline V CDR1 and CDR2: MNHEY, SMNVEV (reference sequence). Here the CDR3 reads CASSLFDTQYF. The CDR3 DNA reads TGTGCCAGCAGTTTGTTCGATACGCAGTATTTT.

A few counts support this clone. V usage is TRBV28 and J usage is TRBJ2-7; D remains ambiguous. Germline V gene lookup returns CDR1 MDHEN and CDR2 SYDVKM. V lost 7 bases, J lost 4 bases, and 8 bases lay in between. This CDR3 is built from 11 residues. The chain's CDR3 is CASIDDYEQYF. CDR3 bases: TGTGCCAGCATAGATGATTACGAGCAGTACTTC.

The chain is built from TRBV6-5 and TRBJ1-1, with TRBD1 matching 7 bases. Germline V lookup: CDR1 MNHEY, CDR2 SVGAGI. The CDR3 extends over 12 amino acids. After removal of 2 bases from V and 11 bases from J, the junction contained 5 bases not matched to a gene. The CDR3 is CASSYTTGEAFF. CDR3 coding DNA: TGTGCCAGCAGTTACACCACAGGGGAGGCTTTCTTT.

V usage is TRBV29-1 and J usage is TRBJ1-2; a possible D gene is TRBD1 (6 bases). Germline V CDR1 and CDR2: SQVTM, ANQGSEA. The V end was cut by 4 bases, the J end by 0 bases, with 18 bases between. The length of the CDR3 is 16 residues. The CDR3 spells CSVVSQGPRPNYGYTF. The CDR3 DNA reads TGCAGCGTTGTTTCCCAGGGGCCAAGACCTAACTATGGCTACACCTTC.

V is TRBV19 and J is TRBJ2-1; no firm D call. The germline V gene has CDR1 LNHDA and CDR2 SQIVND (reference sequence). With 3 bases removed from V and 2 bases from J, the gap between germline ends came to 20 bases. The CDR3 is made up of 18 amino acids. DNA for the CDR3: TGTGCCAGTAGTATCGGTGGTAATGGAGATTTCACCTACAATGAGCAGTTCTTC. Translating it yields CASSIGGNGDFTYNEQFF.

This chain connects TRBV5-6 to TRBJ2-2; 9 nucleotides match TRBD1. The ends lost 3 bases at V and 3 bases at J; junction bases unmatched: 3. Germline-derived CDR1 and CDR2 are SGHDT and YYEEEE. The CDR3 is 15 residues long. For the CDR3, the DNA is TGTGCCAGCAGCTACGGACAGGGGCACACCGGGGAGCTGTTTTTT. As protein: CASSYGQGHTGELFF.

J is TRBJ1-2 and V is TRBV6-1, with D perhaps TRBD1 (5 bases). The V and J ends lost 1 base and 2 bases respectively, with 11 bases between them. This CDR3 contains 15 residues. Germline V CDR1 and CDR2: MNHNS, SASEGT. This CDR3 reads CASSEGRGGNYGYTF. The CDR3 nucleotides are TGTGCCAGCAGTGAAGGGAGGGGCGGAAACTATGGCTACACCTTC.

This chain joins TRBV11-2 and TRBJ1-3; 8 bases line up with TRBD1. The J segment lost 2 bases and the V segment lost 7 bases, leaving 10 bases of the junction unmatched. There are 16 residues in the CDR3. CDR1 is SGHAT, CDR2 FQNNGV, per germline. CDR3 DNA sequence: TGTGCCAGCACCTCCGGGACAGGAGCAGCTGGAAACACCATATATTTT. It yields the protein CASTSGTGAAGNTIYF.

V is TRBV19 and J is TRBJ1-2; D not resolved. From germline, CDR1 is LNHDA and CDR2 SQIVND (reference sequence). V lost 7 bases, J lost 0 bases, and 9 bases lay in between. CDR3 size: 13 residues. CDR3 loop: CASIGIPNYGYTF. The CDR3 coding sequence is TGTGCCAGTATTGGAATTCCTAACTATGGCTACACCTTC.

The chain has TRBV10-2 and TRBJ2-5; TRBD2 aligns across 7 bases. Looked up from germline, CDR1 is WSHSY and CDR2 is SAAADI. The V and J ends lost 10 bases and 4 bases, in that order; junction bases with no gene match: 9. The CDR3 runs to 13 residues. DNA for the CDR3: TGCGCCACCGAGGGGAGGGGCGCAGAGACCCAGTACTTC. Its translation is CATEGRGAETQYF.